This T cell receptor beta chain was recorded in a study of human T cells and chemical hapten exposure. This clonotype has more than one count but fewer than ten. What it binds is unknown. Trimming left V 10 bases short and J 8 bases short, with 11 bases between. This CDR3 is built from 11 residues. Germline CDR1 is MDHEN and CDR2 is SYDVKM. TCRdb processed the RACE reads anew with MiXCR; each CDR3 protein has one entry. The sample carries 150,000 to 200,000 distinct CDR3 sequences, approximately 20% recorded once. Broader study findings: No alteration of TCRs above 1 in 1000 frequency was seen with DPC sensitization.

Time point specified: patch test 1, 2 weeks after DPC sensitization. Treatment reported: therapeutic diphenylcyclopropenone sensitization with weekly scalp DPC. Blood draws came before every patch-test application. The sequence was obtained from a woman between 50 and 59 years old with alopecia areata. Some clones in this sample may be carry-over from other donors' samples. J is TRBJ1-4 and V is TRBV28; D gene unclear. This sample comprised whole blood, obtained in connection with sensitization to the hapten diphenylcyclopropenone (DPC). The CDR3 DNA follows: TGTGCCATCGACACATCCGAAAAACTGTTTTTT. It translates to CAIDTSEKLFF.